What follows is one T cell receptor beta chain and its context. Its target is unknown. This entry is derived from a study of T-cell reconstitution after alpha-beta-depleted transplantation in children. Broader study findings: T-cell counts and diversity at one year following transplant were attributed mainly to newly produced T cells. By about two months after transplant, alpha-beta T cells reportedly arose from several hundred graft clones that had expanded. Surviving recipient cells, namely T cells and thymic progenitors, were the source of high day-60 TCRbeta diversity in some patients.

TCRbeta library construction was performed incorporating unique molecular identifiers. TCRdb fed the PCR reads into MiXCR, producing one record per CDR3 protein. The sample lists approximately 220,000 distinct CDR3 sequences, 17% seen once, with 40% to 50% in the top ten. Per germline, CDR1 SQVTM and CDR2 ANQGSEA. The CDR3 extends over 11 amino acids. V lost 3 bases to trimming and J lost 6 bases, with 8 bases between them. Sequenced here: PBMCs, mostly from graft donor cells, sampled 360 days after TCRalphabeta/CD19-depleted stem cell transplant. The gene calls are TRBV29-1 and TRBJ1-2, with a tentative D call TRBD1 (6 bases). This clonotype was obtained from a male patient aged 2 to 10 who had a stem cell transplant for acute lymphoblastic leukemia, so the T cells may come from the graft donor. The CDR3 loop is CSVEAGDGYTF. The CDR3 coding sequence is TGCAGCGTTGAGGCAGGGGATGGCTACACCTTC.